This T cell receptor (beta chain) is from a study of T-cell reconstitution after alpha-beta-depleted transplantation in children. The V end lost 3 bases, the J end lost 2 bases, and 14 bases lay between the germline ends. Germline V CDR1 and CDR2: DFQATT, SNEGSKA (reference sequence). The CDR3 contains 14 residues. This clonotype was observed at least ten times. Preparing the TCRbeta library involved the use of unique molecular identifiers. MiXCR, run by TCRdb on the PCR reads, gives a single entry per CDR3 protein. The data hold about 610,000 distinct CDR3 sequences, with under 12% observed a single time.

The sample here was PBMCs from the stem cell graft donor, taken from the stem cell graft. This sequence was found in a human donor who donated a stem cell graft to a child with acute myeloid leukemia. The V and J genes are TRBV20-1 and TRBJ2-7; D not resolved. In DNA, the CDR3 is TGCAGTGCTAGGAATTTGGGCGCAACCTACGAGCAGTACTTC. Protein product: CSARNLGATYEQYF.